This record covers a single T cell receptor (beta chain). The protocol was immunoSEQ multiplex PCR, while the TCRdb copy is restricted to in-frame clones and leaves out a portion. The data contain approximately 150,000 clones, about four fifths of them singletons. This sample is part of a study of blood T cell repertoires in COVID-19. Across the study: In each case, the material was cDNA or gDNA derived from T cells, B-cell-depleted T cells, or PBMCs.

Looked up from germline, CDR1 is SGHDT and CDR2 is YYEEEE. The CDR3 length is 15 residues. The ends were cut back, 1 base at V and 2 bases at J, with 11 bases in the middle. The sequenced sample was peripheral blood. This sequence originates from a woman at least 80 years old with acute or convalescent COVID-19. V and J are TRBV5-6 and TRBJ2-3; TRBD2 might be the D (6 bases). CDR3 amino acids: CASSLRLAYTDTQYF. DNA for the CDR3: TGTGCCAGCAGCTTGCGGCTAGCGTACACAGATACGCAGTATTTT.